Detailed here is one TCR beta chain. Its antigen is still unknown. Four subsets defined by CD45RA and CD27 were sorted after CD3, CD4, CD8 and live/dead staining. This record belongs to a study of naive and memory T cell subsets. Overall study results and limits: Each distinct alpha or beta sequence counts as one clonotype.

Two oligonucleotides, mixed equimolar, formed the beta constant-region primer covering TRBC1 and TRBC2. TCRdb fed the UMI-ligation and nested PCR reads into MiXCR, producing one record per CDR3 protein. The sample carries around 90,000 distinct CDR3 sequences, about 7% recorded once. The sample taken for sequencing was central memory CD4+ T cells from blood. The clonotype comes from a human donor in good health.

CDR3 in amino acids: CASSYSRTGGGGDRETQYF. The CDR3 DNA follows: TGTGCCAGCAGTTACTCGCGGACAGGGGGAGGGGGAGACAGAGAGACCCAGTACTTC. The chain joins TRBV6-6 to TRBJ2-5; 10 nucleotides align to TRBD1. Looked up from germline, CDR1 is MNHNY and CDR2 is SVGAGI (reference sequence). Germline trimming cut 0 bases from V and 4 bases from J; bases unmatched to any gene: 14. This CDR3 contains 19 residues.